The rows below give T cell receptor beta chains drawn from one sample of a study of OX40 agonist ivuxolimab in advanced cancers. Here immunoSEQ multiplex PCR was the method, and the copy in TCRdb shows in-frame clones only, minus some. Of 48,000 or so clones in the sample, around 80% were seen once. This specimen was CD4+ or CD8+ T cells sorted from blood, taken in a trial of the OX40 agonist ivuxolimab. The receptors were sampled from an adult with an advanced solid tumor such as melanoma, head and neck, liver or kidney cancer. Both conserved end residues are part of each CDR3. Fields, in order: J gene, clone size, D gene, V gene, CDR3 DNA, CDR3 protein. The D gene is left open where the match is weak. The size entry is marked missing in some rows and otherwise reads once, few, many or a size class.

j_call: TRBJ2-2; clone_size: NA; d_call: NA; v_call: TRBV27; cdr3_nt: TGTGCCAGCAGGATAGGACAGCAACCCGGGGAGCTGTTTTTT; cdr3_aa: CASRIGQQPGELFF
j_call: TRBJ1-4; clone_size: once; d_call: NA; v_call: TRBV23-1; cdr3_nt: TGCGCCAGCAGTCAAGACAGGACTACTAATGAAAAACTGTTTTTT; cdr3_aa: CASSQDRTTNEKLFF
j_call: TRBJ2-1; clone_size: NA; d_call: TRBD2; v_call: TRBV2; cdr3_nt: TGTGCCAGCAGGATTGGACTAGCGGGAGGGGTCAATGAGCAGTTCTTC; cdr3_aa: CASRIGLAGGVNEQFF
j_call: TRBJ2-3; clone_size: NA; d_call: TRBD2; v_call: TRBV4-3; cdr3_nt: TGCGCCAGCAGCCAAGGCGGTTCTCGCGGGAGGGGAGATACGCAGTATTTT; cdr3_aa: CASSQGGSRGRGDTQYF
j_call: TRBJ2-2; clone_size: NA; d_call: NA; v_call: TRBV12-5; cdr3_nt: TGTGCTAGTGGTTTGACAGGGAACACCGGGGAGCTGTTTTTT; cdr3_aa: CASGLTGNTGELFF
j_call: TRBJ2-1; clone_size: NA; d_call: TRBD2; v_call: TRBV7-8; cdr3_nt: TGTGCCAGCAGCCGACTAGCGGGAGGGTACAATGAGCAGTTCTTC; cdr3_aa: CASSRLAGGYNEQFF
j_call: TRBJ1-1; clone_size: NA; d_call: TRBD1; v_call: TRBV28; cdr3_nt: TGTGCCAGCAGCCCGACAGGGATCCACACTGAAGCTTTCTTT; cdr3_aa: CASSPTGIHTEAFF
j_call: TRBJ2-7; clone_size: NA; d_call: NA; v_call: TRBV7-9; cdr3_nt: TGTGCCAGCAGCTTAGCGGACAGGGTAGCGGGAGTCGAGCAGTACTTC; cdr3_aa: CASSLADRVAGVEQYF
j_call: TRBJ2-7; clone_size: NA; d_call: NA; v_call: TRBV5-6; cdr3_nt: TGTGCCAGCAGCCCGGACGGGACGGGTTTTTGGGAGCAGTACTTC; cdr3_aa: CASSPDGTGFWEQYF
j_call: TRBJ2-7; clone_size: NA; d_call: NA; v_call: TRBV6-5; cdr3_nt: TGTGCCAGCAGGACAGTTTTTTACGAGCAGTACTTC; cdr3_aa: CASRTVFYEQYF
j_call: TRBJ2-1; clone_size: NA; d_call: TRBD2; v_call: TRBV29-1; cdr3_nt: TGCAGCGTTGAAAGGCTAGCGGGAGCAGGGAATGAGCAGTTCTTC; cdr3_aa: CSVERLAGAGNEQFF
j_call: TRBJ1-2; clone_size: NA; d_call: NA; v_call: TRBV5-4; cdr3_nt: TGTGCCAGCAGCTTGGGCCAGGGGATTGGTGGCTACACCTTC; cdr3_aa: CASSLGQGIGGYTF
j_call: TRBJ2-1; clone_size: NA; d_call: NA; v_call: TRBV7-9; cdr3_nt: TGTGCCAGCAGCCCCGGCTCAGGGGACAATGAGCAGTTCTTC; cdr3_aa: CASSPGSGDNEQFF
j_call: TRBJ2-2; clone_size: NA; d_call: TRBD1; v_call: TRBV29-1; cdr3_nt: TGCAGCGTTGTAATAAGAGGTGACAGGGGAGCGACCGGGGAGCTGTTTTTT; cdr3_aa: CSVVIRGDRGATGELFF
j_call: TRBJ1-1; clone_size: NA; d_call: NA; v_call: TRBV5-4; cdr3_nt: TGTGCCAGCAGCACCAATCAGGGGCTGGTCACTGAAGCTTTCTTT; cdr3_aa: CASSTNQGLVTEAFF
j_call: TRBJ2-5; clone_size: NA; d_call: NA; v_call: TRBV19; cdr3_nt: TGTGCCAGTAGTAAGGCAGCCCAAGAGACCCAGTACTTC; cdr3_aa: CASSKAAQETQYF